The clone carrying this TCR beta chain is a singleton in its sample. Germline CDR1 SEHNR, CDR2 FQNEAQ (reference sequence). With V trimmed by 0 bases and J by 5 bases, 2 bases remained unmatched. The CDR3 runs to 15 residues. Study processing details: Reference gene primer amplification gave estimated nucleated cell counts. Method: immunoSEQ multiplex PCR; TCRdb's copy keeps in-frame clones and lacks some. Clone size and V and J calls were adopted from that table, with D and trimming inferred from the DNA. The table has around 160,000 clones, roughly 86% seen once. The record originates from a study of blood T cell repertoires in COVID-19. Study context: In each case, the material was cDNA or gDNA derived from T cells, B-cell-depleted T cells, or PBMCs.

This TCR was sampled from a human donor in a cohort sampled during active COVID-19. The specimen was peripheral blood. J is TRBJ1-4 and V is TRBV7-9, with 8 bases identical to TRBD1. CDR3 sequence: CASSLARTGNEKLFF. CDR3 nucleotide sequence: TGTGCCAGCAGCTTAGCCAGGACAGGGAATGAAAAACTGTTTTTT. Full variable domain (outside the CDR3, taken from reference TRBV7-9 and TRBJ1-4): DTGVSQNPRHKITKRGQNVTFRCDPISEHNRLYWYRQTLGQGPEFLTYFQNEAQLEKSRLLSDRFSAERPKGSFSTLEIQRTEQGDSAMYLCASSLARTGNEKLFFGSGTQLSVL.